The subject of this entry is one T cell receptor beta chain. Its matching antigen is unknown. One junction end does not reproduce the germline sequence, and a read error may be involved. The CDR3 covers 15 residues. Germline V gene data show CDR1 as MGHRA and CDR2 as YSYEKL. These data originate in a study of blood T cells in healthy people across ages. The study recruited healthy Caucasian donors from Russia who were aged about 6 to 90. A minimum of 6.5 million PBMCs was isolated per sample. Next came a second PCR, run for about 7 to 12 cycles, which used a sample-barcoded 5' primer along with a J-beta primer mix. TCRdb fed the 5' RACE reads into MiXCR, producing one record per CDR3 protein. The sample carries nearly 1 million distinct CDR3 sequences, roughly half recorded once. Study findings and constraints: Because donor CMV status was unknown, expanded clonotype changes were possibly confounded.

The specimen sequenced was blood. The TCR sequence derives from a woman in her sixties or seventies in good health. J is TRBJ2-1 and V is TRBV4-1, with D tentatively TRBD1 (5 bases). This CDR3 reads CANSRERGGVDEQFF. The CDR3 coding sequence is TGCGCCAACAGCCGCGAAAGGGGTGGGGTGGATGAGCAGTTCTTC.